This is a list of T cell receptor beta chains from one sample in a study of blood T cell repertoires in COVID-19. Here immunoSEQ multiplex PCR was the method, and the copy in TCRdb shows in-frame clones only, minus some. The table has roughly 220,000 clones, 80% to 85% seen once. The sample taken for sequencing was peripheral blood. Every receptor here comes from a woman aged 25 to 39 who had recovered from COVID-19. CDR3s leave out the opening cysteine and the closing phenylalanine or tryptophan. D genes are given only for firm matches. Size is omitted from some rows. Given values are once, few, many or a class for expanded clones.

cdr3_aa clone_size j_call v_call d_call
ASSHSRSLQTNTQY once TRBJ2-3 TRBV9 .
ASSIQGDESTDTQY . TRBJ2-3 TRBV5-1 .
ASSKEAGGPREQY . TRBJ2-7 TRBV21-1 .
ASSHGTGRYNEQF once TRBJ2-1 TRBV28 TRBD1
ASSRQTDGPGTDTQY . TRBJ2-3 TRBV19 .
ASSARGGEGSYNEQF . TRBJ2-1 TRBV9 .
ASSFSGLLYEQY . TRBJ2-7 TRBV6-5 TRBD2
ASSPSGSYNEQF . TRBJ2-1 TRBV18 .
ASRLDGSYNEQF . TRBJ2-1 TRBV28 .
ASRPQQGSTQY . TRBJ2-5 TRBV7-6 .
ATSDPTLLAGRGDEQF . TRBJ2-1 TRBV24-1 TRBD2
ASSLGEGRQPQH . TRBJ1-5 TRBV27 .
ASSPNLLAGGNNEQF many TRBJ2-1 TRBV19 TRBD2
ASSSGTGRGGEQY . TRBJ2-7 TRBV27 .
ASSFERIHEQY . TRBJ2-7 TRBV11-2 .
ASSLDSPGTDTQY . TRBJ2-3 TRBV5-1 .
ASSPPQGARTEAF . TRBJ1-1 TRBV28 TRBD1
ASSGGSVYGYT few TRBJ1-2 TRBV2 .
ASSITIGRYTDTQY . TRBJ2-3 TRBV19 .
ASSLVSRGRGGNEKLF . TRBJ1-4 TRBV5-1 TRBD1
ASSELAATYEQY . TRBJ2-7 TRBV6-1 TRBD2
ASSSLLAGEGYNEQF . TRBJ2-1 TRBV9 TRBD2
ASSPGTGGYEQY . TRBJ2-7 TRBV18 TRBD1
ASSDVENSPLH . TRBJ1-6 TRBV7-3 .
ASSLGGNYGYT . TRBJ1-2 TRBV28 .
ASSFFRDFNYGYT once TRBJ1-2 TRBV27 .
ASSLDRVNEKLF . TRBJ1-4 TRBV18 TRBD1
ASSLTAQETQY . TRBJ2-5 TRBV11-3 .
ASSQNEGLTSGRNEQF . TRBJ2-1 TRBV14 TRBD2
ASSLSEGLRNEQF . TRBJ2-1 TRBV27 .
ASSGGTNEY . TRBJ2-3 TRBV19 .
ASIMWPQGGEQF few TRBJ2-1 TRBV6-5 .
ASSPQQAGDEQY . TRBJ2-7 TRBV7-9 .
ASSWSGAYNEQF . TRBJ2-1 TRBV5-5 TRBD2
ASSIGGWGTSYGYT . TRBJ1-2 TRBV19 .
ASSSRTNEQY . TRBJ2-7 TRBV5-4 .
ASSVARGEATQY . TRBJ2-3 TRBV9 TRBD2
ASGATGHPYSNQPQH . TRBJ1-5 TRBV27 .
SASLRTSGRGTDTQY once TRBJ2-3 TRBV20-1 TRBD2
ASSYSRTGPPEKLF . TRBJ1-4 TRBV6-5 TRBD1
ASSPRVTGLMPYEQY . TRBJ2-7 TRBV3-1/TRBV3-2 .
AIGRGGLEGETQY . TRBJ2-5 TRBV10-3 TRBD2